These T cell receptor beta chains were read from a single sample in a study of shared clonotypes between healthy human individuals. TCRdb's copy holds only in-frame clones and misses some; the assay was immunoSEQ multiplex PCR. The sample carries approximately 320,000 clones, roughly 91% recorded once. The sample consisted of memory CD8+ T cells sorted from blood. The receptors originated from a man aged 18 to 29 in good health. The CDR3 runs from the conserved cysteine through the conserved F or W. The order of the fields is J gene, D gene, CDR3 length, V gene, clone size, CDR3 DNA, CDR3 protein. The D gene is left open where the match is weak. Clone sizes are given selectively: once, few, many, or a class where the clone is expanded.

>TRBJ2-2|TRBD2|16|TRBV7-6|many
TGTGCCAGCAGCCCCTCGACTAGCGGGACGGCCGGGGAGCTGTTTTTT
CASSPSTSGTAGELFF
>TRBJ2-5|TRBD1|15|TRBV7-9|NA
TGTGCCAGCAGCCCTCCCGGGACAGGGGGAGAGACCCAGTACTTC
CASSPPGTGGETQYF
>TRBJ2-7|NA|16|TRBV6-1|NA
TGTGCCAGCAGTGATTATTTTCAGGACCCCAACTACGAGCAGTACTTC
CASSDYFQDPNYEQYF
>TRBJ1-2|NA|15|TRBV27|NA
TGTGCCAGCAGTTTCTACAGGGCGGGGATCTATGGCTACACCTTC
CASSFYRAGIYGYTF
>TRBJ2-7|TRBD2|15|TRBV5-1|NA
TGCGCCAGCAGCCTTGAGACTAGCGGTTACTACGAGCAGTACTTC
CASSLETSGYYEQYF
>TRBJ1-6|NA|15|TRBV7-9|once
TGTGCCAGCAGCTCGACAAGTGCCTATAATTCACCCCTCCACTTT
CASSSTSAYNSPLHF
>TRBJ2-3|NA|16|TRBV7-6|NA
TGTGCCAGCAGCCGGTTGTTGGCGACTAGCACAGATACGCAGTATTTT
CASSRLLATSTDTQYF
>TRBJ2-7|NA|14|TRBV30|few
TGTGCCTGGAGTCCTCCGGGACAAAGCTACGAGCAGTACTTC
CAWSPPGQSYEQYF
>TRBJ2-1|NA|17|TRBV11-1|NA
TGTGCCAGCAGCTTGGGCCCAGGGCAGGGAACCTACAATGAGCAGTTCTTC
CASSLGPGQGTYNEQFF
>TRBJ1-2|TRBD1|14|TRBV7-9|NA
TGTGCCAGCAGCGCCGGCGACAGGGGATATGGCTACACCTTC
CASSAGDRGYGYTF
>TRBJ2-5|TRBD1|14|TRBV13|once
TGTGCCAGCAGCTTGGGGACAGGGAAAGAGACCCAGTACTTC
CASSLGTGKETQYF
>TRBJ2-7|TRBD2|14|TRBV5-1|NA
TGCGCCAGCAGCTTGTTAGCGGGGGGAGGCGAGCAGTACTTC
CASSLLAGGGEQYF
>TRBJ2-7|NA|14|TRBV4-1|NA
TGCGCCAGCAGCCCTGACAGCGGCACCTACGAGCAGTACTTC
CASSPDSGTYEQYF
>TRBJ1-1|TRBD1|12|TRBV10-2|NA
TGCGCCAGCAGCCCACAGGGGTCTGAAGCTTTCTTT
CASSPQGSEAFF
>TRBJ1-2|TRBD1|15|TRBV5-1|NA
TGCGCCAGCAGCTTCGAGCCGGGACAGGGCTATGGCTACACCTTC
CASSFEPGQGYGYTF
>TRBJ2-7|NA|14|TRBV7-8|NA
TGTGCCAGCAGCCCAGGGACTGTCTCCTACGAGCAGTACTTC
CASSPGTVSYEQYF